A selection of T cell receptor beta chains follows, all from one sample in a study of blood T cell repertoires in COVID-19. Some clones are missing from TCRdb's copy, which holds only in-frame ones; the method was immunoSEQ multiplex PCR. The sample lists roughly 260,000 clones; 91% were seen once. The material sequenced was peripheral blood. These receptors all stem from a person between 18 and 35 years old with COVID-19, enrolled during active disease. CDR3s include the opening cysteine and the closing phenylalanine or tryptophan. D genes are given only for firm matches. Rows may omit the clone size; those that give it use once, few, many or a size class.

J: TRBJ1-1
D: .
V: TRBV7-9
size: few
CDR3: CASSVGQPNTEAFF
DNA: TGTGCCAGCAGCGTCGGACAACCGAACACTGAAGCTTTCTTT

J: TRBJ2-7
D: .
V: TRBV4-1
size: .
CDR3: CASSPAGRGGYEQYF
DNA: TGCGCCAGCAGCCCCGCGGGGAGGGGGGGATACGAGCAGTACTTC

J: TRBJ2-1
D: .
V: TRBV7-2
size: .
CDR3: CASSLGVSFYNEQFF
DNA: TGTGCCAGCAGCTTAGGGGTTAGCTTCTACAATGAGCAGTTCTTC

J: TRBJ2-5
D: .
V: TRBV18
size: .
CDR3: CASSPTQGTETQYF
DNA: TGTGCCAGCTCACCCACACAGGGAACAGAGACCCAGTACTTC

J: TRBJ2-7
D: .
V: TRBV6-5
size: .
CDR3: CARTLQGYEQYF
DNA: TGTGCCAGAACTCTACAGGGTTACGAGCAGTACTTC

J: TRBJ2-1
D: .
V: TRBV3-1/TRBV3-2
size: .
CDR3: CASSQDAGIYNEQFF
DNA: TGTGCCAGCAGCCAAGACGCGGGGATCTACAATGAGCAGTTCTTC

J: TRBJ2-3
D: TRBD2
V: TRBV6-4
size: .
CDR3: CASSEGLAGADTQYF
DNA: TGTGCCAGCAGTGAGGGACTAGCGGGAGCAGATACGCAGTATTTT

J: TRBJ2-1
D: TRBD2
V: TRBV28
size: .
CDR3: CASSFLAGGQNEQFF
DNA: TGTGCCAGCAGTTTCTTAGCGGGAGGGCAAAATGAGCAGTTCTTC

J: TRBJ1-4
D: .
V: TRBV6-5
size: .
CDR3: CASSRYLNAREKLFF
DNA: TGTGCCAGCAGTCGTTACCTTAACGCCCGGGAAAAACTGTTTTTT

J: TRBJ1-3
D: .
V: TRBV27
size: once
CDR3: CASSRWGGGGNTIYF
DNA: TGTGCCAGCAGCAGATGGGGGGGAGGTGGAAACACCATATATTTT

J: TRBJ1-2
D: TRBD1
V: TRBV28
size: .
CDR3: CASSLYVTGPNGYTF
DNA: TGTGCCAGCAGTTTGTACGTGACAGGGCCTAATGGCTACACCTTC

J: TRBJ2-1
D: .
V: TRBV7-9
size: .
CDR3: CASSTLASYNEQFF
DNA: TGTGCCAGCAGCACCTTGGCTTCCTACAATGAGCAGTTCTTC

J: TRBJ1-6
D: TRBD1
V: TRBV9
size: once
CDR3: CASSPSTGEWDSPLHF
DNA: TGTGCCAGCAGCCCCTCTACAGGGGAATGGGATTCACCCCTCCACTTT

J: TRBJ1-2
D: .
V: TRBV2
size: .
CDR3: CASRPLASYGYTF
DNA: TGTGCCAGCAGGCCGCTCGCTAGCTATGGCTACACCTTC

J: TRBJ1-4
D: TRBD1
V: TRBV7-2
size: .
CDR3: CASSPEPGQTEKLFF
DNA: TGTGCCAGCAGCCCCGAACCGGGACAGACAGAAAAACTGTTTTTT

J: TRBJ2-5
D: .
V: TRBV9
size: .
CDR3: CASSVGGPAVETQYF
DNA: TGTGCCAGCAGCGTGGGGGGACCTGCCGTAGAGACCCAGTACTTC

J: TRBJ2-2
D: .
V: TRBV3-1/TRBV3-2
size: few
CDR3: CASSPTRSGELFF
DNA: TGTGCCAGCAGCCCTACGCGGTCCGGGGAGCTGTTTTTT

J: TRBJ1-1
D: TRBD1
V: TRBV6-2/TRBV6-3
size: .
CDR3: CASSYSTEGQDPWNTEAFF
DNA: TGTGCCAGCAGTTACTCTACCGAGGGACAGGACCCCTGGAACACTGAAGCTTTCTTT

J: TRBJ2-7
D: .
V: TRBV29-1
size: .
CDR3: CSVGVRGRYEQYF
DNA: TGCAGCGTTGGAGTCAGGGGTCGGTACGAGCAGTACTTC

J: TRBJ1-5
D: .
V: TRBV4-1
size: .
CDR3: CASSQVGSSNQPQHF
DNA: TGCGCCAGCAGCCAAGTTGGTAGTAGCAATCAGCCCCAGCATTTT

J: TRBJ1-5
D: .
V: TRBV7-4
size: .
CDR3: CASSLVTRWTVDNQPQHF
DNA: TGTGCCAGCAGCTTAGTAACGAGGTGGACAGTTGACAATCAGCCCCAGCATTTT

J: TRBJ1-5
D: .
V: TRBV9
size: .
CDR3: CASSVGGVRGQPQHF
DNA: TGTGCCAGCAGCGTAGGGGGAGTCCGGGGACAGCCCCAGCATTTT

J: TRBJ2-5
D: .
V: TRBV24-1
size: once
CDR3: CATSQGLETQYF
DNA: TGTGCCACCTCGCAGGGCCTAGAGACCCAGTACTTC

J: TRBJ2-1
D: TRBD1
V: TRBV10-1
size: .
CDR3: CASRRRDRGYNEQFF
DNA: TGCGCCAGCAGACGTCGGGACAGGGGATACAATGAGCAGTTCTTC

J: TRBJ2-3
D: .
V: TRBV6-5
size: .
CDR3: CASSYPGTDTQYF
DNA: TGTGCCAGCAGTTACCCGGGCACAGATACGCAGTATTTT

J: TRBJ2-1
D: .
V: TRBV4-1
size: .
CDR3: CASSHSHDGYNEQFF
DNA: TGCGCCAGCAGCCACTCACATGACGGGTACAATGAGCAGTTCTTC

J: TRBJ2-2
D: .
V: TRBV9
size: .
CDR3: CASRDSLTGELFF
DNA: TGTGCCAGCAGGGACAGCCTCACCGGGGAGCTGTTTTTT

J: TRBJ2-5
D: .
V: TRBV29-1
size: .
CDR3: CSARTQGKETQYF
DNA: TGCAGCGCCCGAACCCAGGGCAAAGAGACCCAGTACTTC

J: TRBJ2-5
D: .
V: TRBV5-1
size: .
CDR3: CASSWEEETQYF
DNA: TGCGCCAGCTCTTGGGAGGAAGAGACCCAGTACTTC

J: TRBJ2-1
D: TRBD2
V: TRBV7-6
size: .
CDR3: CASSNSGSSYNEQFF
DNA: TGTGCCAGCAGCAATAGCGGGAGCTCCTACAATGAGCAGTTCTTC

J: TRBJ1-5
D: .
V: TRBV7-2
size: .
CDR3: CASSRTSGNQPQHF
DNA: TGTGCCAGCAGCCGGACAAGCGGCAATCAGCCCCAGCATTTT

J: TRBJ1-4
D: .
V: TRBV29-1
size: once
CDR3: CSVVFSEKLFF
DNA: TGCAGCGTTGTATTCAGTGAAAAACTGTTTTTT

J: TRBJ1-2
D: TRBD1
V: TRBV13
size: .
CDR3: CASSSTGTGLYGYTF
DNA: TGTGCCAGCAGCTCCACCGGGACAGGGTTGTATGGCTACACCTTC

J: TRBJ2-1
D: TRBD2
V: TRBV5-1
size: .
CDR3: CASSLGLADDYNEQFF
DNA: TGCGCCAGCAGCTTGGGACTAGCGGACGATTACAATGAGCAGTTCTTC

J: TRBJ2-7
D: TRBD2
V: TRBV9
size: .
CDR3: CASSASGTSTPYEQYF
DNA: TGTGCCAGCAGCGCGTCCGGGACTAGCACGCCCTACGAGCAGTACTTC

J: TRBJ2-1
D: .
V: TRBV29-1
size: .
CDR3: CSVGMYSANNEQFF
DNA: TGCAGCGTTGGCATGTATAGCGCCAACAATGAGCAGTTCTTC

J: TRBJ2-3
D: .
V: TRBV5-6
size: many
CDR3: CASSSLAYSTDTQYF
DNA: TGTGCCAGCAGCTCTCTAGCATATAGCACAGATACGCAGTATTTT

J: TRBJ2-5
D: .
V: TRBV28
size: .
CDR3: CASSFKGFQETQYF
DNA: TGTGCCAGCAGTTTTAAGGGGTTCCAAGAGACCCAGTACTTC

J: TRBJ2-5
D: .
V: TRBV9
size: once
CDR3: CASSVLVGGEAQYF
DNA: TGTGCCAGCAGCGTATTGGTAGGGGGAGAGGCCCAGTACTTC

J: TRBJ1-2
D: TRBD1
V: TRBV24-1
size: .
CDR3: CATSDSTGTGGNYGYTF
DNA: TGTGCCACCAGTGACTCAACCGGGACAGGGGGGAACTATGGCTACACCTTC

J: TRBJ1-6
D: .
V: TRBV9
size: .
CDR3: CASSHRVDSPLHF
DNA: TGTGCCAGCAGCCACAGGGTCGATTCACCCCTCCACTTT

J: TRBJ1-1
D: TRBD1
V: TRBV11-1
size: .
CDR3: CASSFGTGNTEAFF
DNA: TGTGCCAGCAGCTTCGGGACAGGTAACACTGAAGCTTTCTTT

J: TRBJ2-7
D: TRBD2
V: TRBV6-5
size: .
CDR3: CASRREASGSYEQYF
DNA: TGTGCCAGCAGACGGGAGGCTAGCGGGAGCTACGAGCAGTACTTC

J: TRBJ2-7
D: TRBD2
V: TRBV27
size: .
CDR3: CASSLLGTSGSRYEQYF
DNA: TGTGCCAGCAGTTTGTTGGGGACTAGCGGGAGTCGTTACGAGCAGTACTTC

J: TRBJ2-2
D: TRBD2
V: TRBV24-1
size: .
CDR3: CATSDFFPAGAGTGELFF
DNA: TGTGCCACCAGTGATTTTTTCCCCGCGGGAGCGGGCACCGGGGAGCTGTTTTTT

J: TRBJ1-2
D: TRBD1
V: TRBV10-3
size: .
CDR3: CAIGRQGSNYGYTF
DNA: TGTGCCATCGGGAGACAGGGTTCTAACTATGGCTACACCTTC

J: TRBJ2-7
D: TRBD2
V: TRBV4-1
size: .
CDR3: CASSVKLAELYEQYF
DNA: TGCGCCAGCAGCGTCAAACTAGCGGAGCTTTACGAGCAGTACTTC